This record looks at one TCR beta chain sequence and its context. Its antigen is unidentified. The data were obtained in a study of radiotherapy plus CTLA-4 blockade in lung cancer. Findings and limits, study-wide: In blood, TCR clones derived from the tumor expanded after radiotherapy plus ipilimumab.

It was focal radiation plus CTLA-4 blockade with ipilimumab that patients with chemo-refractory metastatic non-small-cell lung cancer received. Germline lookup yields CDR1 SGDLS and CDR2 YYNGEE. This CDR3 is built from 15 residues. V dropped 3 bases and J dropped 0 bases, with 12 bases sitting between them. Profiled with immunoSEQ multiplex PCR; TCRdb holds only in-frame clones, not every one. Of tens of thousands of clones listed, roughly 77% are singletons. V and J are TRBV9 and TRBJ1-1; no clear D. The source was peripheral blood, collected from a patient treated with radiotherapy plus ipilimumab. This clonotype was obtained from a human donor with non-small cell lung cancer that progressed on radiotherapy plus ipilimumab. The CDR3 region has the DNA TGTGCCAGCAGCGCAGGAACCCGCCTGAACACTGAAGCTTTCTTT. Translated: CASSAGTRLNTEAFF.